The 10 T cell receptor beta chains given below trace back to one sample, sequenced in a study of technical replicates of blood from several donors. Generated by immunoSEQ multiplex PCR, the TCRdb table keeps only in-frame clones and is missing some. The data hold about 17,000 clones, with over 65% observed a single time. Sample: PBMCs. These receptors were collected from a human donor in good health. Some clones in this sample may be carry-over from other donors' samples.

This clone was seen only once. The chain employs TRBV4-1 and TRBJ2-2; 7 bases fit TRBD2. Germline V lookup: CDR1 MGHRA, CDR2 YSYEKL. V dropped 0 bases and J dropped 5; count of bases not matched to a gene: 3. There are 15 residues in the CDR3. The CDR3 reads CASSQDIGGTGELFF. Here the CDR3 DNA reads TGCGCCAGCAGCCAAGATATCGGGGGGACCGGGGAGCTGTTTTTT.

This chain uses TRBV6-4 with TRBJ2-1, with D possibly being TRBD2 (6 bases). Trimming took 6 bases from V and 3 from J, leaving 12 bases between them. CDR1 and CDR2 (germline): MRHNA, SNTAGT. The CDR3 is 14 amino acids. The DNA for the CDR3 is TGTGCCAGCAGGCGGGATAGCGGCTACAATGAGCAGTTCTTC. This translates into CASRRDSGYNEQFF.

The chain links TRBV6-5 to TRBJ2-3; D might be TRBD2 (6 bases). Trimming took off 7 bases at V and 0 bases at J, with 11 bases between the two ends. The CDR3 runs 14 residues. The germline V gene encodes CDR1 MNHEY and CDR2 SVGAGI. DNA of the CDR3: TGTGCCAGCAACGCTGCGGGAAGCACAGATACGCAGTATTTT. Amino acid sequence: CASNAAGSTDTQYF.

The chain employs TRBV18 and TRBJ2-5, with 10 nucleotides matching TRBD2. With 1 base clipped from V and 3 bases from J, the junction kept 14 bases outside the gene matches. In germline, CDR1 is KGHSH, CDR2 LQKENI. The CDR3 length is 19 residues. As DNA, the CDR3 is TGTGCCAGCTCACCACGAGGCACTAGCGGGACCTATTGGAAAGAGACCCAGTACTTC. This gives the protein CASSPRGTSGTYWKETQYF.

The chain is built from TRBV7-9 and TRBJ2-1; a weak D match, TRBD1 (5 bases). V lost 3 bases, J lost 6 bases, and 15 bases lay in between. The CDR3 runs to 15 residues. Germline V lookup: CDR1 SEHNR, CDR2 FQNEAQ (reference sequence). As DNA, the CDR3 is TGTGCCAGCAGCTTGGGGCAGGGTTGGTTCAATGAGCAGTTCTTC. Translating gives CASSLGQGWFNEQFF.

This rearrangement joins TRBV10-3 to TRBJ1-2; possible D gene TRBD1, 6 bases. The CDR3 has 13 amino acids. Germline assignment: CDR1 ENHRY and CDR2 SYGVKD. V lost 7 bases to trimming and J lost 1 base, with 10 bases between them. CDR3: CAIKRQVNYGYTF. CDR3 coding DNA: TGTGCCATCAAGAGACAGGTTAACTATGGCTACACCTTC.

The rearrangement links TRBV19 to TRBJ1-5; no firm D call. Germline V gives CDR1 LNHDA, CDR2 SQIVND (reference sequence). The V end lost 5 bases, the J end lost 2 bases, and 4 bases lay between the germline ends. This CDR3 has 12 residues. The CDR3 sequence: CASSPGNQPQHF. The CDR3 DNA sequence: TGTGCCAGTAGTCCCGGCAATCAGCCCCAGCATTTT.

The chain couples TRBV4-2 to TRBJ2-1; TRBD2 matches 14 bases. Germline V gene data show CDR1 as LGHNA and CDR2 as YNFKEQ. CDR3 length equals 19 residues. Trimming removed 3 bases from V and 4 bases from J; junction bases left unmatched: 11. The CDR3: CASSHPRRGLAGDYNEQFF. The CDR3 DNA reads TGTGCCAGCAGCCACCCCCGACGGGGACTAGCGGGAGATTACAATGAGCAGTTCTTC.

V and J are TRBV7-9 and TRBJ1-2; perhaps TRBD1 as D (6 bases). The germline gives CDR1 SEHNR, CDR2 FQNEAQ (reference sequence). The length of the CDR3 is 12 residues. V was shortened by 2 bases and J by 8 bases, with 9 bases between the two germline ends. Here the CDR3 reads CASSLNGQGYTF. The DNA of the CDR3 is TGTGCCAGCAGCTTAAACGGACAGGGCTACACCTTC.

The chain links TRBV19 to TRBJ1-4, with TRBD1 identical over 9 bases. Germline V gene data show CDR1 as LNHDA and CDR2 as SQIVND (reference sequence). This CDR3 comprises 17 residues. Trimming cost V 9 bases and J 0 bases; bases outside gene matches: 11. The CDR3 loop is CASQQGAASATNEKLFF. For the CDR3, the DNA is TGTGCCAGCCAACAGGGGGCGGCGTCCGCAACTAATGAAAAACTGTTTTTT.